This T cell receptor (beta chain) stems from a study of graft-versus-host responses after intestinal transplantation (dated by TCRdb to the early 2020s). About the investigation overall: The transplants that recipients got were multivisceral, liver-intestinal, or isolated intestinal. Every recipient was given anti-thymocyte globulin induction, followed by about three years of maintenance tacrolimus and steroids. After intestinal transplantation, graft-versus-host and host-versus-graft alloreactive T cell clones were followed in the graft, circulation and bone marrow using bulk TCR-beta CDR3 sequencing. To identify alloreactive clones, pre-transplant mixed lymphocyte reaction products were sequenced and compared with unstimulated pre-transplant donor and recipient T cells. The cohort enrolled 20 to 30 intestinal transplant recipients including one retransplant, and 3 patients lacking pretransplant specimens were excluded. A peak of at least 4% donor T cells among recipient peripheral blood mononuclear cells was the definition used for donor T cell macrochimerism. Rather than going through the commercial service, samples from three later patients were sequenced in-house on an Illumina MiSeq and processed with MiXCR. Overall study outcomes, separate from this receptor: Patients with donor T cell macrochimerism had high GvH to HvG T cell clonal ratios in their allografts. The relatively low number and heterogeneity of intestinal transplant patients limited the conclusions. Early after transplant, declines in HvG clones were associated with peak levels of circulating GvH clones. GvH clones were detected in recipient bone marrow, and some appeared earlier in ileal mucosa or blood, consistent with an intestinal mucosal origin.

The library came from the immunoSEQ multiplex PCR assay. For most patients, genomic DNA was isolated using the Qiagen DNeasy Blood and Tissue Kit and was shipped frozen to Adaptive Biotechnologies for TCR sequencing. For most patients, genomic DNA was subjected to high-throughput TCR-beta CDR3 sequencing by Adaptive Biotechnologies. Per the source publication's procedure: Adaptive's ImmunoSEQ software supplied the TCR sequencing data for around 17 patients, while MiXCR and VDJtools were used to process a few other patients. To correct CD4 versus CD8 sorting errors, any sequence found in both subsets at a frequency ratio below 5:1 was removed. Because the origin of CDR3 nucleotide sequences shared between donor and recipient could not be assigned, those sequences were removed. At least 2-fold expansion over unstimulated cells and a minimum CFSE-low frequency of 0.002% (template counts) or 0.001% (read counts) were required for clones to be classified as alloreactive. Mappable clones were those detected in sequenced pre-transplant spleen, lymph node, or MLR CFSE-low populations of the donor or recipient. Cumulative frequency of alloreactive clones was calculated as a percentage of all sequences weighted by copy number. The clones in this table, taken by TCRdb from immuneACCESS, are in-frame only. Not every clone is retained; where verified, under half of the shortfall comes from an unresolved V gene, and the cause of the rest is unknown. V, J and clone size are those of that table, while D and trimming were read from the DNA. Across this sample there are tens of thousands of clones, with 90% to 95% seen only once. The ten largest clones take up about 0.5% of the sample.

In the case of this clone: The antigen it binds to is not known. The junction differs from germline at one of its ends, possibly a read error.

The CDR3 measures 13 amino acids from cysteine to phenylalanine. Only CDR3 DNA remains: 39 bases, in frame from the first base. This sample's time point label indicates: cells obtained before transplantation from donor or recipient. CD3+CD4+ and CD3+CD8+ populations were FACS-sorted from unstimulated pre-transplant donor and recipient cells taken from spleen or lymph nodes. The chain is assembled from TRBV5-3 and TRBJ2-7; the D gene is possibly TRBD2, with 5 bases matching. TRBV5-3 is an ORF; its function is uncertain. The sample in question was unstimulated CD8+ T cells sorted from spleen or lymph node cells, obtained before intestinal transplant. The receptor was derived from a human donor who received an intestinal transplant. The CDR3 in this case is CARSRPGLGRNCF. The DNA sequence follows: TGTGCCAGAAGCCGACCTGGACTCGGAAGAAATTGCTTC.